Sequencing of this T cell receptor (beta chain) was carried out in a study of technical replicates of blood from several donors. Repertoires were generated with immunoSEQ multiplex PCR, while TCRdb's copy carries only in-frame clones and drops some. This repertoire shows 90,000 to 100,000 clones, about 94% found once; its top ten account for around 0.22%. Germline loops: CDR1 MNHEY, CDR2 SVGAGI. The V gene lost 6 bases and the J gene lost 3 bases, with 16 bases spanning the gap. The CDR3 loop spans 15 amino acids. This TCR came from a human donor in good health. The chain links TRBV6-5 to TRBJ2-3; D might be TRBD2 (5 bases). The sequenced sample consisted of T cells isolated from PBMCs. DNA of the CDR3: TGTGCCAGCAGATTTACTAGGTGGGAGACAGATACGCAGTATTTT. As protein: CASRFTRWETDTQYF.